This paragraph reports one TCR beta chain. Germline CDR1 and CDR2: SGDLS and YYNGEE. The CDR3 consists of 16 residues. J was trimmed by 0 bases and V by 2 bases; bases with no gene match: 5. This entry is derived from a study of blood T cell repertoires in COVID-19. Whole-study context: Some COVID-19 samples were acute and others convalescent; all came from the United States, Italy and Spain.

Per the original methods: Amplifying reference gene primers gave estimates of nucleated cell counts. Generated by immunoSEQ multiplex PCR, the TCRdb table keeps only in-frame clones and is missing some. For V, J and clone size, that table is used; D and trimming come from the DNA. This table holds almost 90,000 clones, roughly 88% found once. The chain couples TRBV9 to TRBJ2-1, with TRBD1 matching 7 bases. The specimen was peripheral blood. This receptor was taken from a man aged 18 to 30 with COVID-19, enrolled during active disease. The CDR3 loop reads CASSVRGDSSYNEQFF. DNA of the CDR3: TGTGCCAGCAGCGTTAGAGGGGACAGCTCCTACAATGAGCAGTTCTTC.